Each of the 21 T cell receptor beta chains below was sequenced from the same sample in a study of graft-versus-host responses after intestinal transplantation (dated by TCRdb to the early 2020s). The library was prepared using the immunoSEQ multiplex PCR assay. This immuneACCESS table, as held by TCRdb, lists in-frame sequences with V and J called but not all clones. Of the missing ones, under half trace to an unresolved V gene in checked studies; the others have no known cause. The sample table records thousands of clones; around a third of these occur just once. Just over 5% of the sample belongs to the ten largest clones. Reading the label with the study, this specimen's time point is: cells obtained before transplantation from donor or recipient. The source was alloreactive CD4+ T cells from a mixed lymphocyte reaction culture, collected before intestinal transplant. The intended sense of this specimen's cell subset or site label: CFSE-low proliferating T cells sorted from roughly six-day pre-transplant mixed lymphocyte reaction (GvH or HvG direction). The receptor set was obtained from a human patient who received an intestinal transplant.

A few counts support this clone. This chain uses TRBV5-5 with TRBJ2-2; TRBD2 aligns across 10 bases. Germline V CDR1 and CDR2: SGHKS, YYEKEE (reference sequence). The CDR3 length is 16 residues. V lost 3 bases to trimming and J lost 1 base; unmatched junction nucleotides: 3. The CDR3 sequence: CASSSGLAVNTGELFF. The CDR3 bases are TGTGCCAGCAGCTCCGGACTAGCGGTGAACACCGGGGAGCTGTTTTTT.

This clone is medium-sized (0.01 to 0.1%) in the sample. J is TRBJ1-1 and V is TRBV6-5; D possibly corresponds to TRBD1 (5 bases). The CDR3 length is 14 residues. CDR1 and CDR2 (germline): MNHEY, SVGAGI. Trimming removed 0 bases from V and 3 bases from J, with 8 bases in between. In DNA form, the CDR3 reads TGTGCCAGCAGTTACTCGACCAGGGACACTGAAGCTTTCTTT. It yields the protein CASSYSTRDTEAFF.

V gene TRBV10-3 combines with J gene TRBJ2-7; D not resolved. CDR3 length equals 12 residues. V gave up 9 bases and J gave up 3 bases, with 12 bases separating them. Germline values: CDR1 ENHRY, CDR2 SYGVKD. The CDR3 protein is CAIAPTSYEQYF. The CDR3 DNA reads TGTGCCATTGCCCCAACAAGCTACGAGCAGTACTTC.

This clone was counted between two and nine times. The chain joins TRBV6-5 to TRBJ1-5, with D possibly being TRBD1 (5 bases). CDR1 and CDR2 (germline): MNHEY, SVGAGI. V was clipped by 5 bases and J by 5 bases, with 10 bases between them. The CDR3 runs 13 residues. In DNA form, the CDR3 reads TGTGCCAGCAGTCCCGGGGGGTATCAGCCCCAGCATTTT. It encodes CASSPGGYQPQHF.

CDR3 protein: CASGQGGGGNTEAFF. The CDR3 region has the DNA TGCGCCAGCGGCCAGGGAGGTGGAGGGAACACTGAAGCTTTCTTT. V usage is TRBV5-1 and J usage is TRBJ1-1, with TRBD1 as a possible D gene (5 bases). V lost 7 bases to trimming and J lost 1 base, with 17 bases between them. CDR3 size: 15 residues. Germline V gene data show CDR1 as SGHRS and CDR2 as YFSETQ.

J is TRBJ2-5 and V is TRBV5-1; the D gene is possibly TRBD2 (5 bases). This CDR3 region has 14 residues. The germline V gene encodes CDR1 SGHRS and CDR2 YFSETQ. V lost 4 bases and J 2 bases, leaving 12 bases between the germline ends. The DNA of the CDR3 is TGCGCCAGCAGCGGACCCACTAGGCAAGAGACCCAGTACTTC. Amino acids: CASSGPTRQETQYF.

The chain couples TRBV18 to TRBJ2-5, with D uncertain. The CDR3 is 13 amino acids. In germline, CDR1 is KGHSH, CDR2 LQKENI. V lost 2 bases and J lost 1, with 5 bases in between. CDR3 residues: CASSPFSQETQYF. DNA for the CDR3: TGTGCCAGCTCACCATTCAGCCAAGAGACCCAGTACTTC.

This clone was counted only a few times. This chain uses TRBV28 with TRBJ1-5; D possibly corresponds to TRBD1 (5 bases). In germline, CDR1 is MDHEN, CDR2 SYDVKM. Trimming left V 6 bases short and J 2 bases short, with 14 bases between. The length of the CDR3 is 15 residues. The CDR3 DNA is TGTGCCAGCAGGTACCAGGGAGGGGGCAATCAGCCCCAGCATTTT. This codes for CASRYQGGGNQPQHF.

The chain carries TRBV6-6 and TRBJ2-7; no definite D call. The CDR3 contains 13 residues. Germline V gene lookup returns CDR1 MNHNY and CDR2 SVGAGI (reference sequence). V lost 6 bases to trimming and J lost 3 bases, with 12 bases between them. The CDR3 protein is CASSPGSIYEQYF. CDR3 in DNA: TGTGCCAGCAGCCCGGGTAGCATCTACGAGCAGTACTTC.

Within the sample, this clone is medium-sized. The rearrangement uses TRBV29-1 and TRBJ1-2; a possible D gene is TRBD1 (6 bases). V lost 5 bases and J lost 7, with 17 bases in between. This CDR3 has 13 amino acids. Per germline, CDR1 SQVTM and CDR2 ANQGSEA. This CDR3 is CSVRDTGLFGYTF. CDR3 coding DNA: TGCAGCGTTCGGGACACGGGATTGTTTGGCTACACCTTC.

This chain connects TRBV6-1 to TRBJ2-5, with 9 bases that match TRBD1. The J segment lost 7 bases and the V segment lost 4 bases, leaving 10 bases of the junction unmatched. The CDR3 has 15 amino acids. In germline, CDR1 is MNHNS, CDR2 SASEGT. The CDR3 nucleotides are TGTGCCAGCAGTGCCGGGACAGGGAGCTCGGGGACCCAGTACTTC. Translation: CASSAGTGSSGTQYF.

In regard to this clone: An end of the junction differs from the germline gene, which may be a read error. The rearrangement links TRBV5-1 to TRBJ1-2, with 7 nucleotides matching TRBD1. This CDR3 contains 13 residues. CDR1 and CDR2 (germline): SGHRS, YFSETQ. The CDR3 reads CASSQTGVYGYTF. The CDR3, as DNA: TGTGCCAGCAGCCAAACAGGGGTCTATGGCTACACCTTC.

This chain links TRBV6-5 with TRBJ2-2, with 7 positions matching TRBD2. The germline V gene encodes CDR1 MNHEY and CDR2 SVGAGI. This CDR3 region has 14 residues. V lost 9 bases to trimming and J lost 1 base; unmatched junction nucleotides: 5. CDR3 nucleotide sequence: TGTGCCAGTAAAAGGACTAGGAACACCGGGGAGCTGTTTTTT. This gives the protein CASKRTRNTGELFF.

This chain uses TRBV10-3 with TRBJ2-5; D is possibly TRBD2 (7 bases). V lost 4 bases to trimming and J lost 5 bases, with 17 bases between them. From germline, CDR1 is ENHRY and CDR2 SYGVKD. This CDR3 is 15 amino acids long. The CDR3 nucleotides are TGTGCCATCAGTGGAACGAAGGGAGGGGGGGAGACCCAGTACTTC. It specifies CAISGTKGGGETQYF.

This clone ranks as medium-sized. Written as DNA, the CDR3 is TGTGCCAGCAGGCGCCATCCCCGGGACAGGGAATTCATGAACACTGAAGCTTTCTTT. Its translation is CASRRHPRDREFMNTEAFF. The chain uses TRBV21-1 and TRBJ1-1; the listed D gene, TRBD1, was not tested against the DNA. TRBV21-1 is designated a pseudogene. This CDR3 region has 19 residues.

This clone is labeled as medium-sized. V is TRBV9 and J is TRBJ1-1, with D possibly TRBD1 on 5 matching bases. This CDR3 region has 14 residues. Trimming removed 3 bases at V and 3 bases at J, with 12 bases between. Germline assignment: CDR1 SGDLS and CDR2 YYNGEE. CDR3 sequence reads: CASSARVTDTEAFF. The CDR3 DNA sequence: TGTGCCAGCAGCGCCAGGGTGACGGACACTGAAGCTTTCTTT.

The rearrangement uses TRBV13 and TRBJ1-2, with 10 bases lining up with TRBD1. The CDR3 loop spans 13 amino acids. Germline CDR1 PRHDT, CDR2 FYEKMQ (reference sequence). V shed 4 bases and J 6 bases; nucleotides not matched to a gene: 2. In nucleotides, the CDR3 is TGTGCCAGCAGCTCGGACAGGGGGGATGGCTACACCTTC. Amino acid sequence: CASSSDRGDGYTF.

This clone has only one observation. The chain recombines TRBV5-4 with TRBJ2-3; D gene uncertain. V lost 5 bases and J 2 bases, leaving 12 bases between the germline ends. The CDR3 has 14 residues. Germline lookup yields CDR1 SGHNT and CDR2 YYREEE (reference sequence). CDR3 DNA sequence: TGTGCCAGCAGGTTTGCGCTTTTCACAGATACGCAGTATTTT. Its translation is CASRFALFTDTQYF.

This clone is termed medium-sized. This chain links TRBV27 with TRBJ2-7, with 8 bases that match TRBD2. The CDR3 spans 15 residues. The junction had 9 bases not matched to a gene; V was cut back by 6 bases and J by 2 bases. Germline-derived CDR1 and CDR2 are MNHEY and SMNVEV (reference sequence). The CDR3 DNA reads TGTGCCAGCAGCCCCACGAAAGCGGGGGCCTACGAGCAGTACTTC. As protein: CASSPTKAGAYEQYF.

The chain couples TRBV7-2 to TRBJ1-1; D not certain. The CDR3 runs to 14 residues. Looked up from germline, CDR1 is SGHTA and CDR2 is FQGNSA. The germline V and J ends were trimmed by 5 bases and 5 bases, with 15 bases remaining between them. CDR3 nucleotide sequence: TGTGCCAGCAGCACCCTCGGGGTGTATACTGAAGCTTTCTTT. It codes for CASSTLGVYTEAFF.

About this clone: The germline gene is not matched at one end of the junction; a read error may be the cause. The V call is TRBV5-3, the J call TRBJ1-1; D call uncertain. TRBV5-3 is identified as an open reading frame with a role that is uncertain. This CDR3 region has 14 residues. The CDR3: CASSLVGRNTEAFF. The CDR3, as DNA: TGTGCCAGCAGCTTGGTTGGCAGAAACACTGAAGCTTTCTTT.